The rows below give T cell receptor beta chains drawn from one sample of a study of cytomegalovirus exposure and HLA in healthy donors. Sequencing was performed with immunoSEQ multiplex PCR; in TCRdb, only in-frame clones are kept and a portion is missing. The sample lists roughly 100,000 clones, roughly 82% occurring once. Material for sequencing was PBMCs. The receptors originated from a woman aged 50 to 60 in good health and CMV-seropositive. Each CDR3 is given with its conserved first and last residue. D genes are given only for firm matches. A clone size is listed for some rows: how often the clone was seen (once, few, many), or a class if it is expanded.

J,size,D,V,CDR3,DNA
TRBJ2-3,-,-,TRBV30,CAWSFYTDTQYF,TGTGCCTGGAGTTTCTACACAGATACGCAGTATTTT
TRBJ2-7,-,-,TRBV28,CASSLSALRGAGTFSYEQYF,TGTGCCAGCAGTTTATCTGCCCTACGTGGGGCGGGGACCTTCTCCTACGAGCAGTACTTC
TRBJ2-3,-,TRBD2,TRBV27,CASSLSGGGLASTQYF,TGTGCCAGCAGTTTATCGGGTGGGGGACTAGCGTCTACGCAGTATTTT
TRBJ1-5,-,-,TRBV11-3,CARTGPYSNQPQHF,TGTGCCAGGACAGGACCTTATAGCAATCAGCCCCAGCATTTT
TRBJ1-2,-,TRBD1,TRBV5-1,CASRPGQGPYGYTF,TGCGCCAGCCGCCCGGGACAGGGTCCCTATGGCTACACCTTC
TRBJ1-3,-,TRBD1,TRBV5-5,CASSFTQGAGNTIYF,TGTGCCAGCAGCTTCACCCAGGGGGCTGGAAACACCATATATTTT
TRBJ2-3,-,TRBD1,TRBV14,CASSLRTGYLDTQYF,TGTGCCAGCAGCCTAAGGACAGGGTACTTGGATACGCAGTATTTT
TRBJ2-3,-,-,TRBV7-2,CASSWTVPQDTQYF,TGTGCCAGCAGCTGGACAGTGCCTCAAGATACGCAGTATTTT
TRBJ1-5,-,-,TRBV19,CASSPQRDQPQHF,TGTGCCAGTAGCCCCCAACGAGATCAGCCCCAGCATTTT
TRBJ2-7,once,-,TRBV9,CASSVAGGTSYEQYF,TGTGCCAGCAGCGTAGCAGGGGGGACCTCCTACGAGCAGTACTTC
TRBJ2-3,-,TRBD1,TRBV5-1,CASSETGRTDTQYF,TGCGCCAGCAGCGAGACAGGGCGCACAGATACGCAGTATTTT
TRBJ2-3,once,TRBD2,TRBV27,CASSLSGLPGLDGTDTQYF,TGTGCCAGCAGTTTATCGGGTCTCCCCGGACTAGACGGCACAGATACGCAGTATTTT
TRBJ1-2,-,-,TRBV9,CASRGYRTYGYTF,TGTGCCAGCAGGGGCTACAGAACCTATGGCTACACCTTC
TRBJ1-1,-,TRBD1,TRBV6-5,CASSAHRGPGAQAFF,TGTGCCAGCAGTGCCCACAGGGGGCCCGGGGCCCAAGCTTTCTTT
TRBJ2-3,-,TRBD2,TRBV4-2,CASSQDGAGGRQTSTDTQYF,TGTGCCAGCAGCCAAGACGGGGCGGGGGGCCGACAGACTAGCACAGATACGCAGTATTTT
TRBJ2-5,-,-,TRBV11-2,CASSLDWRGGMEQYF,TGTGCCAGCAGCTTAGATTGGAGAGGAGGCATGGAGCAGTACTTC
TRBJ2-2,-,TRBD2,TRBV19,CASSVPSGTYAGELFF,TGTGCCAGTAGTGTTCCTAGCGGGACTTACGCCGGGGAGCTGTTTTTT
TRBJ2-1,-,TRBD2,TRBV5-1,CASSLAGGPINEQFF,TGCGCCAGCAGTCTAGCGGGGGGGCCGATTAATGAGCAGTTCTTC
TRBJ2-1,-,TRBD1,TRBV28,CASSFPRDRGNNEQFF,TGTGCCAGCAGTTTCCCCCGGGACAGGGGGAACAATGAGCAGTTCTTC
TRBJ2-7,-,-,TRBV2,CASIGPFYEQYF,TGTGCCAGCATCGGTCCGTTCTACGAGCAGTACTTC
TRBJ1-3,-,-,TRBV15,CATSRFIRGGSDRNTIYF,TGTGCCACCAGCAGATTCATCCGGGGGGGATCAGATCGAAACACCATATATTTT
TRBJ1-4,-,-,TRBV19,CASSTDGPGGEKLFF,TGTGCCAGTAGTACAGACGGACCGGGGGGCGAAAAACTGTTTTTT
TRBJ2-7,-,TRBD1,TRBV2,CASSGQGIEQYF,TGTGCCAGCAGTGGACAGGGGATCGAGCAGTACTTC
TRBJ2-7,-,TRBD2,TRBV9,CASSVGSRGDTYEQYF,TGTGCCAGCAGCGTAGGTTCGCGGGGGGACACCTACGAGCAGTACTTC
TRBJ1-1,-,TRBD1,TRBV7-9,CASSLMLGWTGNTEAFF,TGTGCCAGCAGCTTAATGCTCGGGTGGACAGGGAACACTGAAGCTTTCTTT
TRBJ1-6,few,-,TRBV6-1,CASSDLGPTYSPLHF,TGTGCCAGCAGTGACTTGGGGCCTACCTATTCACCCCTCCACTTT
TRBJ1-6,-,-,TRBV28,CASSPGDFSPLHF,TGTGCCAGCAGTCCAGGGGATTTTTCACCCCTCCACTTT
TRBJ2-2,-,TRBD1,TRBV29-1,CSVGDSYTGELFF,TGCAGCGTTGGGGACAGCTACACCGGGGAGCTGTTTTTT
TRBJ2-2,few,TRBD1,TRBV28,CASSATGGWAGELFF,TGTGCCAGCAGTGCGACAGGGGGATGGGCCGGGGAGCTGTTTTTT
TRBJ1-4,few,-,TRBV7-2,CASRRQTTEKLFF,TGTGCCAGCAGACGACAGACAACGGAAAAACTGTTTTTT
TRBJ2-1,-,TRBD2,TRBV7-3,CASSPGRRLAGSEQFF,TGTGCCAGCAGCCCCGGCAGGAGACTAGCGGGCTCTGAGCAGTTCTTC
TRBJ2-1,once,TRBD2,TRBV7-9,CASSLLAGGPGEQFF,TGTGCCAGCAGCTTACTAGCGGGGGGGCCCGGTGAGCAGTTCTTC
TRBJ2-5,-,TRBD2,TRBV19,CASGVGGGYQETQYF,TGTGCCAGTGGGGTCGGCGGGGGGTACCAAGAGACCCAGTACTTC
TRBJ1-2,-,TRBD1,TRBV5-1,CASSLNRDRGGYTF,TGCGCCAGCAGCTTGAATAGGGACAGGGGAGGCTACACCTTC
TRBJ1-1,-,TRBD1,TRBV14,CASSQDWTGRGTEAFF,TGTGCCAGCAGCCAAGATTGGACAGGGAGGGGCACTGAAGCTTTCTTT
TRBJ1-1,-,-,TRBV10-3,CAIRALDRQTEAFF,TGTGCCATCAGAGCCCTAGACAGACAAACTGAAGCTTTCTTT
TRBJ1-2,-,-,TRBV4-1,CASSQVLQAGVSNYGYTF,TGCGCCAGCAGCCAAGTTCTCCAAGCGGGCGTCTCTAACTATGGCTACACCTTC
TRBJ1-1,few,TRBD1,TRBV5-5,CASSLFTGGTEAFF,TGTGCCAGCAGCCTTTTTACAGGGGGCACTGAAGCTTTCTTT
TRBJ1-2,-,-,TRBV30,CAWNLGPVYGYTF,TGTGCCTGGAACCTGGGCCCGGTCTATGGCTACACCTTC
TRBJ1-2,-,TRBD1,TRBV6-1,CASSEATGIYGYTF,TGTGCCAGCAGTGAAGCGACAGGGATCTATGGCTACACCTTC
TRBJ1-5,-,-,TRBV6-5,CASSSGLLGGQPQHF,TGTGCCAGCAGTAGCGGTCTTTTGGGAGGGCAGCCCCAGCATTTT
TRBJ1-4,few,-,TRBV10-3,CAISGWGEELFF,TGTGCCATCAGTGGATGGGGGGAGGAACTGTTTTTT
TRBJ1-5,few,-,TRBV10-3,CAISQRWGGEGQPQHF,TGTGCCATCAGTCAGAGATGGGGGGGAGAGGGTCAGCCCCAGCATTTT
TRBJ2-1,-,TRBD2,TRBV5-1,CASSLGGGAVDEQFF,TGCGCCAGCAGCTTAGGCGGGGGGGCGGTCGATGAGCAGTTCTTC
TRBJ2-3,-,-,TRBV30,CAWKSGFFHLRTDTQYF,TGTGCCTGGAAGTCAGGGTTCTTTCACCTCCGCACAGATACGCAGTATTTT
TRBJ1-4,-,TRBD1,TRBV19,CASSTYRGNNEKLFF,TGTGCCAGTAGTACCTACAGGGGGAATAATGAAAAACTGTTTTTT
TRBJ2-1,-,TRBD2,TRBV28,CASGLTSGGLNNEQFF,TGTGCCAGCGGGTTGACTAGCGGGGGCCTCAACAATGAGCAGTTCTTC
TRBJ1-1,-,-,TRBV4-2,CASSQYDTLNTEAFF,TGTGCCAGCAGCCAATACGACACCCTGAACACTGAAGCTTTCTTT
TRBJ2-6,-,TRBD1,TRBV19,CASTQGQGRSGANVLTF,TGTGCCAGTACCCAGGGACAGGGGAGATCTGGGGCCAACGTCCTGACTTTC
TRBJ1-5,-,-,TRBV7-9,CASSYGSGERRF,TGTGCCAGCAGCTATGGATCAGGGGAAAGGCGTTTT
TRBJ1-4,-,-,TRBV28,CASRDTINEKLFF,TGTGCCAGCAGGGACACAATTAATGAAAAACTGTTTTTT
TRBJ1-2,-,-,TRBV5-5,CASSFRPGPGIYGYTF,TGTGCCAGCAGCTTTCGTCCAGGGCCAGGCATCTATGGCTACACCTTC
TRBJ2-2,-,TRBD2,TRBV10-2,CASERGGVPGELFF,TGCGCCAGCGAACGCGGGGGGGTACCCGGGGAGCTGTTTTTT
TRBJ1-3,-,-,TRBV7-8,CASSDVPGSGNTIYF,TGTGCCAGCTCCGACGTACCAGGGTCTGGAAACACCATATATTTT
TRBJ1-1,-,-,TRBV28,CATRAADTEAFF,TGTGCCACAAGGGCAGCGGACACTGAAGCTTTCTTT
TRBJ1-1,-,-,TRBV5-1,CASSLETERGTEAFF,TGCGCCAGCAGCTTGGAGACAGAAAGGGGGACTGAAGCTTTCTTT
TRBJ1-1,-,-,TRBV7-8,CASSPTGNTEAFF,TGTGCCAGCAGCCCCACAGGGAACACTGAAGCTTTCTTT
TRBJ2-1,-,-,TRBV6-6,CASSYSTGNEQFF,TGTGCCAGCAGTTACTCGACTGGCAATGAGCAGTTCTTC
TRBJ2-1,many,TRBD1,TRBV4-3,CASSQDGGQGFYNEQFF,TGCGCCAGCAGCCAAGATGGGGGACAGGGGTTTTACAATGAGCAGTTCTTC